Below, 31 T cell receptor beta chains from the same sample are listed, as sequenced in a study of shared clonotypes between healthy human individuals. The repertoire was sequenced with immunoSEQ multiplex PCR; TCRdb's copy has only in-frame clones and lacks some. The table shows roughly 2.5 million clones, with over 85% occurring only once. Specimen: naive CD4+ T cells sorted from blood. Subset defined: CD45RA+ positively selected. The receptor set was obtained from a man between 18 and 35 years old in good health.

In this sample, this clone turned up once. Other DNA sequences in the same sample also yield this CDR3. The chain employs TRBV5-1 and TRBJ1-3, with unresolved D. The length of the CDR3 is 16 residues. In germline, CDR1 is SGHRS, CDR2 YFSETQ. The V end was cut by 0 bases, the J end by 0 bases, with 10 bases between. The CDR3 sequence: CASSLEGSSSGNTIYF. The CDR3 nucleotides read TGCGCCAGCAGCTTGGAAGGGAGTAGCTCTGGAAACACCATATATTTT. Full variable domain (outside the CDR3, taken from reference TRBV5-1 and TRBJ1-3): KAGVTQTPRYLIKTRGQQVTLSCSPISGHRSVSWYQQTPGQGLQFLFEYFSETQRNKGNFPGRFSGRQFSNSRSEMNVSTLELGDSALYLCASSLEGSSSGNTIYFGEGSWLTVV.

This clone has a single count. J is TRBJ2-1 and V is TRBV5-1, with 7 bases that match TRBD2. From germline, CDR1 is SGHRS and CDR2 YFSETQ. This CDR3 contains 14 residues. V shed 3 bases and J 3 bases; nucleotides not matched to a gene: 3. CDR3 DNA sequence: TGCGCCAGCAGCTGGACTAGACACTACAATGAGCAGTTCTTC. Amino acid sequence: CASSWTRHYNEQFF.

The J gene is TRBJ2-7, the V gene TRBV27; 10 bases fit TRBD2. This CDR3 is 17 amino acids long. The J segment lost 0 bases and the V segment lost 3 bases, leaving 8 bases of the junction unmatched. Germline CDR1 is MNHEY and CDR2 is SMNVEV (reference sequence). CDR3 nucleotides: TGTGCCAGCAGTTTCGTAGCGGGGGGCCCTAGCTCCTACGAGCAGTACTTC. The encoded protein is CASSFVAGGPSSYEQYF.

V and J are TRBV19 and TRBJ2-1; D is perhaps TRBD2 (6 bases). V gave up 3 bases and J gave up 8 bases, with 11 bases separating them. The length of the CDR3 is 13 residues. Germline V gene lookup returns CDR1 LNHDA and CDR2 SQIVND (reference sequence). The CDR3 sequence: CASSIRTGDEQFF. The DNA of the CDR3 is TGTGCCAGTAGTATTAGGACGGGGGATGAGCAGTTCTTC.

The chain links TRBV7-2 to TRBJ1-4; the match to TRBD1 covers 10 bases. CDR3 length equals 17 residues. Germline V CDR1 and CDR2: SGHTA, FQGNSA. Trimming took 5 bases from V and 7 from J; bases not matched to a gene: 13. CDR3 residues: CASSADRGVVGSEKLFF. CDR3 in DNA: TGTGCCAGCAGCGCGGACAGGGGGGTGGTCGGCAGTGAAAAACTGTTTTTT.

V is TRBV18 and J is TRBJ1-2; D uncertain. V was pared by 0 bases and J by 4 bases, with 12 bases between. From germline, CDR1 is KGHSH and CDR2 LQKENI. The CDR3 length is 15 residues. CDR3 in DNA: TGTGCCAGCTCACCACCGTCGAATGGCGGCTATGGCTACACCTTC. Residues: CASSPPSNGGYGYTF.

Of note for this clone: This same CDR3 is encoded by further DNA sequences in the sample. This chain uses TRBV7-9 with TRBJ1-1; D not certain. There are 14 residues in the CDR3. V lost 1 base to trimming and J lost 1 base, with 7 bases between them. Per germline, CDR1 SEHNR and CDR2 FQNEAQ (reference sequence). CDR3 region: CASSLEAANTEAFF. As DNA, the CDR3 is TGTGCCAGCAGCTTAGAGGCGGCGAACACTGAAGCTTTCTTT.

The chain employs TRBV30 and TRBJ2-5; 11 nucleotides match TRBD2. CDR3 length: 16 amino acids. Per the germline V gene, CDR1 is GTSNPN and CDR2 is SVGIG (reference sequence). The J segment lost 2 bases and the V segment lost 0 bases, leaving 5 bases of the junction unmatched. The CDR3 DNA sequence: TGTGCCTGGAGTGTGGGGCTAGCGGGGGGTCAAGAGACCCAGTACTTC. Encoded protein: CAWSVGLAGGQETQYF.

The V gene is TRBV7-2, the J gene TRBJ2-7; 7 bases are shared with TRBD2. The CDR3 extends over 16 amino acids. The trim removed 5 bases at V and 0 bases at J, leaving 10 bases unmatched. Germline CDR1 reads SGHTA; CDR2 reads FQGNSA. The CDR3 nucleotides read TGTGCCAGCAGCGGAGGACTCGGCGGGAGCTCCTACGAGCAGTACTTC. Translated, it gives CASSGGLGGSSYEQYF.

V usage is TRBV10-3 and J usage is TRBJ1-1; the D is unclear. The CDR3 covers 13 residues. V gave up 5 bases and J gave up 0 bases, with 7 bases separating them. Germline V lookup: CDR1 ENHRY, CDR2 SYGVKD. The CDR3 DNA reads TGTGCCATCAGTTATCAGCTGAACACTGAAGCTTTCTTT. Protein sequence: CAISYQLNTEAFF.

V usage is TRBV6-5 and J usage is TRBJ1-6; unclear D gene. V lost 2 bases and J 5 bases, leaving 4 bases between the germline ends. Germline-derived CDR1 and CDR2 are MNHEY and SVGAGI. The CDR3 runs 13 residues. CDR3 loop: CASSYRDNSPLHF. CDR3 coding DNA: TGTGCCAGCAGTTACAGGGATAATTCACCCCTCCACTTT.

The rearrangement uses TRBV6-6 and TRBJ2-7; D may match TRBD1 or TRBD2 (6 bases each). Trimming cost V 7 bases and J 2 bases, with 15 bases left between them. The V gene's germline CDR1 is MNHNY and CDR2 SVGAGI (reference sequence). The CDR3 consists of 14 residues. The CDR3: CASIVGGRPYEQYF. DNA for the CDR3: TGTGCCAGCATCGTGGGGGGCAGGCCCTACGAGCAGTACTTC.

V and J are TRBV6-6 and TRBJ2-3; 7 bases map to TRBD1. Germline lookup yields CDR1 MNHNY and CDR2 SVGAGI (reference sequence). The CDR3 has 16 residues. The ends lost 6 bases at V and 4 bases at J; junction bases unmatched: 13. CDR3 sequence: CASRPKDRSRADTQYF. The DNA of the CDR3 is TGTGCCAGCAGACCTAAGGACAGGTCCCGGGCAGATACGCAGTATTTT.

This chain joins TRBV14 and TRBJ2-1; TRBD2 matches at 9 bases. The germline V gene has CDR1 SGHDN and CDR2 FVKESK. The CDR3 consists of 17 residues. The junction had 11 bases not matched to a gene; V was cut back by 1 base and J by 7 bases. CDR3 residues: CASSQGGLAGYKNEQFF. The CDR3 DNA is TGTGCCAGCAGCCAAGGGGGGCTAGCGGGATATAAAAATGAGCAGTTCTTC.

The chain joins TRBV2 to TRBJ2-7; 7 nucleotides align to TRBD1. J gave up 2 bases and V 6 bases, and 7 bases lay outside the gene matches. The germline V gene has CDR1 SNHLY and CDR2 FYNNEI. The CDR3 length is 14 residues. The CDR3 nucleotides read TGTGCCAGCAGGAAATACAGGGGACCCTACGAGCAGTACTTC. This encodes CASRKYRGPYEQYF. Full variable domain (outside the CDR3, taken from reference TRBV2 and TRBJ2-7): EPEVTQTPSHQVTQMGQEVILRCVPISNHLYFYWYRQILGQKVEFLVSFYNNEISEKSEIFDDQFSVERPDGSNFTLKIRSTKLEDSAMYFCASRKYRGPYEQYFGPGTRLTVT.

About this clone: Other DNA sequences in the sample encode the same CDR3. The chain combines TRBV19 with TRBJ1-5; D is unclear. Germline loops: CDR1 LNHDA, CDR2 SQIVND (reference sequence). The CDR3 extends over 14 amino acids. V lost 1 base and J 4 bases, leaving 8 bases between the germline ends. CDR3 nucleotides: TGTGCCAGTAGTATAGTGGGAGGGAATCAGCCCCAGCATTTT. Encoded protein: CASSIVGGNQPQHF.

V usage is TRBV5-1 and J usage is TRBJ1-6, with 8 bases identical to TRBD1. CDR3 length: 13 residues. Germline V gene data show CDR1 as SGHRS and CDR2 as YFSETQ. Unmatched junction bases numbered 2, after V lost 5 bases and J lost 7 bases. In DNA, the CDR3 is TGCGCCAGCAGGACAGGGGAAAATTCACCCCTCCACTTT. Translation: CASRTGENSPLHF.

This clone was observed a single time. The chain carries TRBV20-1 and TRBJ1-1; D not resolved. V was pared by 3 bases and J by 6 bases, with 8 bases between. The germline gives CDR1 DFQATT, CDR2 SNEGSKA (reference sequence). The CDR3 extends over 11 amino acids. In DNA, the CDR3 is TGCAGTGCTAGTGGCCGTCCTGAAGCTTTCTTT. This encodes CSASGRPEAFF.

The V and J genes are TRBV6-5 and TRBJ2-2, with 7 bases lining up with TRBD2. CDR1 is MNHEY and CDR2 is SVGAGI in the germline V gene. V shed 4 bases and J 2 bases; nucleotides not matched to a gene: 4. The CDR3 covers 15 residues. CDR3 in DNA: TGTGCCAGCAGTTCTAGCGGACTTAACACCGGGGAGCTGTTTTTT. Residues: CASSSSGLNTGELFF.

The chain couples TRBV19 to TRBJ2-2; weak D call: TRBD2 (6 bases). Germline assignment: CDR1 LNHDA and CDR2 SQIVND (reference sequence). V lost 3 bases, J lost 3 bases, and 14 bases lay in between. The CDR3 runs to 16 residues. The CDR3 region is CASSIGRGEDTGELFF. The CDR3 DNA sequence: TGTGCCAGTAGTATCGGGAGAGGGGAGGACACCGGGGAGCTGTTTTTT.

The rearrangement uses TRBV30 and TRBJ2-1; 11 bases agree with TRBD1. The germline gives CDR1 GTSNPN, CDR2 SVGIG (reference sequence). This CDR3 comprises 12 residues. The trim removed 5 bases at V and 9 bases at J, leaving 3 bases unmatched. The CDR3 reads CAWGQGAFEQFF. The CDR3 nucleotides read TGTGCCTGGGGACAGGGGGCTTTTGAGCAGTTCTTC.

CDR3 region: CASSAGTSGSSTQYF. For the CDR3, the DNA is TGTGCCAGCAGCGCCGGGACTAGCGGGAGTTCTACGCAGTATTTT. The chain carries TRBV9 and TRBJ2-3, with 14 positions matching TRBD2. CDR3 length equals 15 residues. CDR1 SGDLS and CDR2 YYNGEE come from the germline V gene. Unmatched junction bases numbered 5, after V lost 3 bases and J lost 8 bases.

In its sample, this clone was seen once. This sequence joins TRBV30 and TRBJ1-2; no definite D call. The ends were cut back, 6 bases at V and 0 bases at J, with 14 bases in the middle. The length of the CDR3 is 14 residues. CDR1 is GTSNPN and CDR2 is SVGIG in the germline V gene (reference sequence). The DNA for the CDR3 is TGTGCCTGCGCCCGGACGGCGACTAACTATGGCTACACCTTC. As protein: CACARTATNYGYTF.

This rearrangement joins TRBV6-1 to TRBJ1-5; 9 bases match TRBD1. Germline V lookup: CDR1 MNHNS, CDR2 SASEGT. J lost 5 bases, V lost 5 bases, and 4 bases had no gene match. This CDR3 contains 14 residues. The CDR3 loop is CASSTGGAYQPQHF. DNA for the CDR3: TGTGCCAGCAGTACAGGGGGCGCTTATCAGCCCCAGCATTTT.

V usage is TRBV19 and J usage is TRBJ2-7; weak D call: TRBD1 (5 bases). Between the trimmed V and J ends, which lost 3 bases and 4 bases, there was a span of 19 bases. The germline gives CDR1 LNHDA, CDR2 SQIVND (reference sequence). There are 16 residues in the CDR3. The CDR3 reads CASSIKISTGSYEQYF. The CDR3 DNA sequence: TGTGCCAGTAGTATCAAAATCTCTACAGGATCGTACGAGCAGTACTTC.

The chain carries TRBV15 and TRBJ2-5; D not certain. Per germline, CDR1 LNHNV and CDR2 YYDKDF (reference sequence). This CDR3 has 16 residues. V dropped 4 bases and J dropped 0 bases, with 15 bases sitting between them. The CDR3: CATSTRETWYQETQYF. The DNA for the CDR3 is TGTGCCACCAGCACCCGAGAGACATGGTACCAAGAGACCCAGTACTTC.

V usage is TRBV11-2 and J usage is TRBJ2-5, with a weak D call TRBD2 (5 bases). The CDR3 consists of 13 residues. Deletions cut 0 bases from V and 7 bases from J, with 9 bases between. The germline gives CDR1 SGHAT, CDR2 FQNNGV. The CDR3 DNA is TGTGCCAGCAGCTTAGACGGGGTTGGGACCCAGTACTTC. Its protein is CASSLDGVGTQYF.

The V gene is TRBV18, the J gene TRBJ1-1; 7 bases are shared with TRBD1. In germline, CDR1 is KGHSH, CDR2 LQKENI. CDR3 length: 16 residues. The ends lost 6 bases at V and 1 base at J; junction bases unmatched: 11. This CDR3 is CASSYQGVGGNTEAFF. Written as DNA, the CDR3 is TGTGCCAGCTCGTACCAGGGGGTCGGTGGGAACACTGAAGCTTTCTTT.

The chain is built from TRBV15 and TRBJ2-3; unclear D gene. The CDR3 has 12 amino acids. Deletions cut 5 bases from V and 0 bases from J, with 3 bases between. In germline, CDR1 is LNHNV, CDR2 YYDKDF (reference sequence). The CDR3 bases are TGTGCCACCAGCTCCAGCACAGATACGCAGTATTTT. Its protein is CATSSSTDTQYF.

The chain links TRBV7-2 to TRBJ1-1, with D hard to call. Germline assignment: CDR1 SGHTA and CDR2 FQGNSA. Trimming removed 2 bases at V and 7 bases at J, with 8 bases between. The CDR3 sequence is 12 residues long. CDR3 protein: CASSLLGHEAFF. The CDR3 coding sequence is TGTGCCAGCAGCTTATTGGGTCATGAAGCTTTCTTT.

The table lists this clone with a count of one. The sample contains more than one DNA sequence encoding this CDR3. The CDR3 spells CASSVGGGSYNEQFF. CDR3 nucleotide sequence: TGTGCCAGCAGCGTAGGCGGAGGCTCCTACAATGAGCAGTTCTTC. The V and J genes are TRBV9 and TRBJ2-1, with D perhaps TRBD2 (5 bases). The CDR3 has 15 amino acids. Trimming pared 0 bases from V and 0 bases from J, leaving 7 bases between. Germline V gives CDR1 SGDLS, CDR2 YYNGEE.